This entry is about one T cell receptor (beta chain). The source of the sample is a study of T cells in localized non-small cell lung cancer. Germline V gives CDR1 SEHNR, CDR2 FQNEAQ (reference sequence). The CDR3 is made up of 18 amino acids. V dropped 1 base and J dropped 3; count of bases not matched to a gene: 8. Sequencing used immunoSEQ multiplex PCR; TCRdb keeps in-frame clones, though not all of them. The sample carries about 26,000 clones, 85% to 95% recorded once. This sample comprised peripheral blood, obtained before any cancer treatment. The rearrangement uses TRBV7-9 and TRBJ2-5; 13 bases line up with TRBD2. This TCR was recovered from a female donor of 60 years or more with stage II squamous cell lung carcinoma. In DNA form, the CDR3 reads TGTGCCAGCAGCTTAGGGGCGACTAGCGGGGGGCCTGAAGAGACCCAGTACTTC. This sequence encodes CASSLGATSGGPEETQYF.